A selection of T cell receptor beta chains follows, all from one sample in a study of shared clonotypes between healthy human individuals. The table came from immunoSEQ multiplex PCR; TCRdb's copy has only in-frame clones and leaves some out. This repertoire shows more than 550,000 clones, roughly 87% found once; its top ten account for 34%. Sequencing was done on a sample of memory CD8+ T cells from PBMCs. These receptors were taken from a man younger than 35 in good health. Some clones in this sample may be carry-over from other donors' samples. Both conserved end residues are trimmed from each CDR3. Size tells how often a clone was seen (once, few, many) or the class of an expanded clone, and some rows leave it out.

ASSFDGSNQPQH,TRBV27,-
ASSLVGGPDETQY,TRBV6-5,once
ASSPIGAGEQY,TRBV7-9,-
ATMGLANRSDTQY,TRBV10-3,-
ASSLGGTSGEVNTGELF,TRBV11-2,-
ASSDTKEPDRGFGYT,TRBV9,-
ASSEGGLADNEQF,TRBV2,-
ASSWESGPLSPDTQY,TRBV27,-
ASSEGVGTGELF,TRBV6-1,once
ATSDGTGTYEQY,TRBV15,-
ASTLETVAGELF,TRBV7-6,-